This TCR beta chain was recorded in a study of PD-L1 blockade in urothelial cancer. General observations from the study: Below-median TCR clonality that was measured in pretreatment blood predicted better survival.

Regarding this clone: Its cognate antigen is unknown.

The V end lost 4 bases, the J end lost 0 bases, and 10 bases lay between the germline ends. The CDR3 contains 15 residues. The V gene's germline CDR1 is MNHEY and CDR2 SVGAGI. The time point is: peripheral blood 6 weeks after treatment start. Pretreatment and on-treatment blood mononuclear cell samples were taken, totaling between 1 and 8 time points per patient. Sequenced by immunoSEQ multiplex PCR; TCRdb stores in-frame clones only, minus some. The table records around 48,000 clones, approximately 83% of them present only once. The origin of this receptor is a man aged 55 to 70 with urothelial cancer. The material was PBMCs, obtained around atezolizumab (anti-PD-L1) treatment. This chain uses TRBV6-5 with TRBJ1-3; perhaps TRBD1 as D (5 bases). The CDR3 is CASSSWTSSGNTIYF. CDR3 nucleotide sequence: TGTGCCAGCAGTTCCTGGACAAGCTCTGGAAACACCATATATTTT.